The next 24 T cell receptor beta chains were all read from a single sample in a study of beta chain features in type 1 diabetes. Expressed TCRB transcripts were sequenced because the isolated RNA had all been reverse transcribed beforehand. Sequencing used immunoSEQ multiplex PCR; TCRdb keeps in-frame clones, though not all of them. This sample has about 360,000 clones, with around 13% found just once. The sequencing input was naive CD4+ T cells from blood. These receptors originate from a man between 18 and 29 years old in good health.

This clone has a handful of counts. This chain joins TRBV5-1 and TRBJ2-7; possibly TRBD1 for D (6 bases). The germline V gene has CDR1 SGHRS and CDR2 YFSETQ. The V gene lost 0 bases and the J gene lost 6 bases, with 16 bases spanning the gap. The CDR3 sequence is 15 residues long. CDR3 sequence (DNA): TGCGCCAGCAGCTTGGAGGGGGAGCCTACGGGCGAGCAGTACTTC. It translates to CASSLEGEPTGEQYF.

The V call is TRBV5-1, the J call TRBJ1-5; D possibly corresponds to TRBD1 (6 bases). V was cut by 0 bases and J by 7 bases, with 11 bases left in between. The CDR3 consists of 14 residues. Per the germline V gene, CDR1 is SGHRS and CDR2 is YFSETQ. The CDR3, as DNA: TGCGCCAGCAGCTTGGAATGGGGGCGGCAGCCCCAGCATTTT. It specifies CASSLEWGRQPQHF.

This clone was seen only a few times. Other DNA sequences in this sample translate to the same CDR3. CDR3 in DNA: TGTGCCAGCAGCTTCGGACAGGGGAACACTGAAGCTTTCTTT. Protein sequence: CASSFGQGNTEAFF. The genes are TRBV7-2 and TRBJ1-1; 8 positions agree with TRBD1. The CDR3 runs 14 residues. The V and J ends lost 3 bases and 1 base, in that order; junction bases with no gene match: 1. The germline CDR1 and CDR2 sequences are SGHTA and FQGNSA. The full variable domain, with the rest looked up from reference TRBV7-2 and TRBJ1-1, is GAGVSQSPSNKVTEKGKDVELRCDPISGHTALYWYRQSLGQGLEFLIYFQGNSAPDKSGLPSDRFSAERTGGSVSTLTIQRTQQEDSAVYLCASSFGQGNTEAFFGQGTRLTVV.

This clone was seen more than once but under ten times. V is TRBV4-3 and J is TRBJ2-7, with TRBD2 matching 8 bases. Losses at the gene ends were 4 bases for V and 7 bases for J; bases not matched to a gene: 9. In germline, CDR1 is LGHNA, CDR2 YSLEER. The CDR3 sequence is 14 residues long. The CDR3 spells CASSPGLVPGEQYF. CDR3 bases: TGCGCCAGCAGCCCGGGACTAGTGCCTGGAGAGCAGTACTTC.

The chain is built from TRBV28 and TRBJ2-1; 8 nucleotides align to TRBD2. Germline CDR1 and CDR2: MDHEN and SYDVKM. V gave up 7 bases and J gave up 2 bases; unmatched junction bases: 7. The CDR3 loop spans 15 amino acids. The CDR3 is CASTLTSDAYNEQFF. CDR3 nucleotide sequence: TGTGCCAGCACCCTGACTAGCGACGCCTACAATGAGCAGTTCTTC.

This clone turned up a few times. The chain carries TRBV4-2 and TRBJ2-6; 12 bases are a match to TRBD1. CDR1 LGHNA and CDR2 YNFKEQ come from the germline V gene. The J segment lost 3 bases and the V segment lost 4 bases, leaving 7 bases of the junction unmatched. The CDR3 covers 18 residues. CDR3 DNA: TGTGCCAGCAGCCTTCCGGGACAGGGGGCGCGTGGGGCCAACGTCCTGACTTTC. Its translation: CASSLPGQGARGANVLTF.

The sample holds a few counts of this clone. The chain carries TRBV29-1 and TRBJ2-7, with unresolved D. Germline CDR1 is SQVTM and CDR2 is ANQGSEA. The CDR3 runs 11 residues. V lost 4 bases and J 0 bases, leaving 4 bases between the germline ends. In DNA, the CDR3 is TGCAGCGTTGGGAGCTCCTACGAGCAGTACTTC. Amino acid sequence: CSVGSSYEQYF.

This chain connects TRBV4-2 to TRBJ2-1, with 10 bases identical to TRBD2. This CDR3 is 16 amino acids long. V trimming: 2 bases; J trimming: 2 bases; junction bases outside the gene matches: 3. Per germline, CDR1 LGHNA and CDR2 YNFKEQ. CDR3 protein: CASSQQAGGPYNEQFF. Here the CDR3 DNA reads TGTGCCAGCAGCCAACAAGCGGGGGGGCCCTACAATGAGCAGTTCTTC.

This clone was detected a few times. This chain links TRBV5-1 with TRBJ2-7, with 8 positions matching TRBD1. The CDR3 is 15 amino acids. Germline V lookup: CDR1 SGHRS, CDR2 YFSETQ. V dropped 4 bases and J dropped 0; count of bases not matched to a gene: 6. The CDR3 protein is CASSQRTGSSYEQYF. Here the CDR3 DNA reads TGCGCCAGCAGCCAAAGGACAGGGAGCTCCTACGAGCAGTACTTC.

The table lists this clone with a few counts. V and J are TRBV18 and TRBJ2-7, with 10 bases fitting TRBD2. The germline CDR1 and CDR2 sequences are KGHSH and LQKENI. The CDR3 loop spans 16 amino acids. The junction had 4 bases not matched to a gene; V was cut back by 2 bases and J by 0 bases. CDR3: CASSPVTSGFSYEQYF. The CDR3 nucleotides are TGTGCCAGCTCACCAGTGACTAGCGGGTTCTCCTACGAGCAGTACTTC.

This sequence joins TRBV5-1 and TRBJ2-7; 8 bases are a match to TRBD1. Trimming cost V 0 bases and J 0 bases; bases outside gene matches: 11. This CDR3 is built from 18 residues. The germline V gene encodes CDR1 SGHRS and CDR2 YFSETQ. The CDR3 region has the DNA TGCGCCAGCAGCTTGGCCGGGGACAGGACATCATCCTCCTACGAGCAGTACTTC. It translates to CASSLAGDRTSSSYEQYF.

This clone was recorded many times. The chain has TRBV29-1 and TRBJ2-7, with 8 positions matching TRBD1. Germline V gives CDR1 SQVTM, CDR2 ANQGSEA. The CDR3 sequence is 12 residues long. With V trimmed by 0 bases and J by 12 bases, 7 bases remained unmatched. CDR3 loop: CSVEDLGRGLYF. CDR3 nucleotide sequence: TGCAGCGTTGAAGATCTCGGCAGGGGGCTGTACTTC.

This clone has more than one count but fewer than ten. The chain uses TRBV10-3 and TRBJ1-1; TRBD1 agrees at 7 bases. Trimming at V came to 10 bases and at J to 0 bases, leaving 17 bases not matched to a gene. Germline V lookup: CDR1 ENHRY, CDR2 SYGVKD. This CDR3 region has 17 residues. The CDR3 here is CASREADGTELNTEAFF. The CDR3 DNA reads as TGTGCCAGCAGGGAGGCTGATGGGACAGAGTTGAACACTGAAGCTTTCTTT.

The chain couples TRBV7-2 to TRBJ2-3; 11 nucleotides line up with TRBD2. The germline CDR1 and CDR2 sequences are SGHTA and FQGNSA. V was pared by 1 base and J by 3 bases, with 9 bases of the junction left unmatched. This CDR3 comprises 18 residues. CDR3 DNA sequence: TGTGCCAGCAGCTTAGTTGGTACTAGCGGGAGCTTGACAGATACGCAGTATTTT. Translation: CASSLVGTSGSLTDTQYF. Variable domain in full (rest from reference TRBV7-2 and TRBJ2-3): GAGVSQSPSNKVTEKGKDVELRCDPISGHTALYWYRQSLGQGLEFLIYFQGNSAPDKSGLPSDRFSAERTGGSVSTLTIQRTQQEDSAVYLCASSLVGTSGSLTDTQYFGPGTRLTVL.

The CDR3 nucleotides read TGTGCCTGGACCCCCGACAGGGACTACTATGGCTACACCTTC. Protein product: CAWTPDRDYYGYTF. The chain couples TRBV30 to TRBJ1-2; 7 bases map to TRBD1. Trimming removed 4 bases from V and 3 bases from J; junction bases left unmatched: 8. Germline loops: CDR1 GTSNPN, CDR2 SVGIG (reference sequence). This CDR3 has 14 amino acids.

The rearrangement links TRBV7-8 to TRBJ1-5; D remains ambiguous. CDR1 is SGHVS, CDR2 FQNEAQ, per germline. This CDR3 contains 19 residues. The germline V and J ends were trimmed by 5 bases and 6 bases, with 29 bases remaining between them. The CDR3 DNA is TGTGCCAGCAGCGTGGGGAACTTCCGGGAGGGAAGGATTGGTCAGCCCCAGCATTTT. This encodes CASSVGNFREGRIGQPQHF.

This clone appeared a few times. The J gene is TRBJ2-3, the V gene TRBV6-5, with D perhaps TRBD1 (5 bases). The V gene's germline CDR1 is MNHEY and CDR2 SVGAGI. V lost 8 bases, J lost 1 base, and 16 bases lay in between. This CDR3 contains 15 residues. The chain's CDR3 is CASLSRAPGTDTQYF. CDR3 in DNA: TGTGCCAGCCTCAGCAGGGCACCAGGCACAGATACGCAGTATTTT.

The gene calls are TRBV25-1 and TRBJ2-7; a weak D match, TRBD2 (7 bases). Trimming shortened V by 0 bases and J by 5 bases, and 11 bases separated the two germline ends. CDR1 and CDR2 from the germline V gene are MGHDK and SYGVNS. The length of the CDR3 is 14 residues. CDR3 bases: TGTGCCAGCAGTGAATATAGGGAGGGGGACGAGCAGTACTTC. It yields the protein CASSEYREGDEQYF.

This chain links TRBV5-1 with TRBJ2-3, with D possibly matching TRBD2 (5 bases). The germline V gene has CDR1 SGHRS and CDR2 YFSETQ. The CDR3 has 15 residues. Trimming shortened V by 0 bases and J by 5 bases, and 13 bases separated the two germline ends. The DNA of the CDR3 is TGCGCCAGCAGCTTGGGGTACCTAGCCCAAGATACGCAGTATTTT. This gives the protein CASSLGYLAQDTQYF.

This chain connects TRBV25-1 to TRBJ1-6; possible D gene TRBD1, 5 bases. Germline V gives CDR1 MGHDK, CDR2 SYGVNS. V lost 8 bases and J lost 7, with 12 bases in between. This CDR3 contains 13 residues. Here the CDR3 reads CASEVGGNSPLHF. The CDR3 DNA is TGTGCCAGCGAGGTGGGGGGGAATTCACCCCTCCACTTT.

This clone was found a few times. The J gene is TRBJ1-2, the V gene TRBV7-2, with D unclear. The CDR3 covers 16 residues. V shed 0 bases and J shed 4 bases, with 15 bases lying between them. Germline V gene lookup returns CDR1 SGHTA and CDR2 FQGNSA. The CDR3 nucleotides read TGTGCCAGCAGCTTAGCGGGCTCCCTGGGTCGCTATGGCTACACCTTC. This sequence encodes CASSLAGSLGRYGYTF.

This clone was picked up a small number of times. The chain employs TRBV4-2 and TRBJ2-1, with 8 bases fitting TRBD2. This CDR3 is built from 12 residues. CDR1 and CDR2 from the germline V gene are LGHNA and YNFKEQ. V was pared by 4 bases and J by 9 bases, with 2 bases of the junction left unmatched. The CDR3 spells CASSRTSSEQFF. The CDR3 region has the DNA TGTGCCAGCAGCCGGACTAGCTCTGAGCAGTTCTTC.

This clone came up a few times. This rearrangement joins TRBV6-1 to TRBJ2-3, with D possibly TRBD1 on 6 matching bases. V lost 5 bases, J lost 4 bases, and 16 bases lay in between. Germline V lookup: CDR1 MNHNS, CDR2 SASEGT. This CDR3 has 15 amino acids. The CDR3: CASSSAGAGADTQYF. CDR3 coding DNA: TGTGCCAGCAGTTCGGCAGGGGCCGGGGCAGATACGCAGTATTTT.

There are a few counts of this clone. In DNA, the CDR3 is TGTGCCAGCAGCTTAACCGGGACTAGCTCCTACAATGAGCAGTTCTTC. Protein sequence: CASSLTGTSSYNEQFF. The chain combines TRBV7-2 with TRBJ2-1, with 8 bases identical to TRBD2. CDR1 SGHTA and CDR2 FQGNSA come from the germline V gene. J was trimmed by 0 bases and V by 2 bases; bases with no gene match: 3. The CDR3 is 16 amino acids.